This T cell receptor (beta chain) was identified in a study of T cells in Graves' hyperthyroidism and ophthalmopathy (dated by TCRdb to 2018 to 2020). For context, the study as a whole: To identify TCR V-J signatures that set the groups apart, the researchers used a discovery cohort of 90 to 100 patients, made up of 40 to 45 with Graves' ophthalmopathy and some 56 with stable Graves' hyperthyroidism. Whether ophthalmopathy could be predicted prospectively was tested in an independent validation cohort made up of 18 to 20 hyperthyroidism patients plus 17 patients who later progressed to ophthalmopathy. The 100 or so discovery patients were randomly split 7:3 into training and test sets. In addition, the study compared T-cell repertoires in thyroid tissue and in blood from roughly 6 Graves' hyperthyroidism patients. After sampling, hyperthyroidism patients received methimazole starting at 30 mg daily, and ophthalmopathy patients received high-dose intravenous methylprednisolone. TCR Vbeta CDR3 sequencing of 130 to 150 peripheral blood samples (more than 40 ophthalmopathy, about 74 hyperthyroidism and roughly 17 progressor patients) is reported in the paper.

Beyond this particular receptor, the publication reports: Blood samples also contained most of the expanded thyroid clonotypes (frequency above 0.001), which suggests that blood repertoires may reflect thyroid immune responses. In validation, progression to ophthalmopathy was predicted by the model with 70.59% sensitivity and roughly 76% specificity, a median of approximately 6.5 months before onset. In cross-validation, a model built on a 13 V-J signature told ophthalmopathy apart from stable hyperthyroidism with 87.88% sensitivity and 81% to 82% specificity, and in testing the same model reached 80%/75%. No statistical method was used to set the sample size in advance, and investigators knew the group allocation.

The study excluded patients with uncontrolled infections, other autoimmune diseases, pregnancy or lactation. Diagnoses relied on clinical symptoms, serum thyroxine and TRAb, thyroid ultrasound and orbital computed tomography. Total RNA was extracted using Trizol reagent, and RNA quality was assessed on an Agilent 2100 Bioanalyzer. CDR1 and CDR2 are drawn from the germline V gene (reference sequence): DFQATT, SNEGSKA. The CDR3 goes from the cysteine to the phenylalanine over 17 residues. Only the CDR3 region is kept as DNA, spanning 51 bases read in frame from base 1. V has 5 bases trimmed and J has 4 bases trimmed; junction bases matching no gene number 11. As for this clonotype: The antigen it recognizes is unknown. The record has no base qualities; no much larger clone is one base away.

Amplification of TCR beta CDR3 regions was carried out from RNA transcripts. For the first round of RT-PCR on the TCR CDR3, the HTBI primer set was used together with the Qiagen OneStep RT-PCR kit. Libraries were constructed in a second round of multiplex PCR, after which size selection and purification were performed. Sequencing of the libraries was done on an Illumina HiSeq2000 using paired-end 100 bp reads. On the authors' methods: Raw data were processed with SOAPnuke, discarding reads with adapters, uncalled bases, mean Phred below 15, or no exact constant-primer or identifier match. High-quality paired reads were merged using COPE v1.2.5, and each unique nucleotide sequence was defined as a clonotype. Clonotypes were aligned to IMGT TRBV, TRBD and TRBJ reference segments using MiTCR v1.1. Only V-J combinations with frequency above 0.0001, covering approximately 99% of repertoires, were analysed. The TCS score was defined as F50 (clonal expansion) divided by E x V (chaos), with BLOSUM62-based TCRdist calculated between CDR3 peptides within each V-J. Welch's t-statistics and random forest reduced roughly 530 V-J features to 10 to 15, which were used in a naive Bayes classifier (R e1071). The Morisita-Horn index was used to measure how similar the thyroid and blood repertoires were. TCRdb reprocessed the public reads (quality trimming at Q25 with fastp, clone calling with MiXCR) and kept in-frame beta chains. All rows with the same CDR3 protein become a single entry with the most common DNA and genes. The V and J calls were not made by the authors but by TCRdb's processing. The sample table shows 500,000 to 600,000 distinct CDR3 sequences, and 40% to 55% are seen once. Around 20% of the sample is taken by the ten largest.

The origin of this receptor is an adult woman with Graves' disease, either hyperthyroidism or ophthalmopathy (not recorded which). The sample comprised peripheral blood or thyroid tissue (not recorded which). Recombination linked TRBV20-1 to TRBJ2-6; 10 junctional bases match TRBD1. The CDR3 reads CSASQPGTGVGANVLTF. The DNA reads as follows: TGCAGTGCTTCACAACCAGGGACAGGGGTCGGGGCCAACGTCCTGACTTTC.